This TCR beta chain was identified during a study of blood T cell repertoires in COVID-19. Across the whole study: There were acute and convalescent COVID-19 samples, and they came from the United States, Italy and Spain. Sources were T cells, B-cell-depleted T cells, or PBMCs; the material itself was cDNA or gDNA.

Authors' methods: Counts of nucleated cells, estimated from reference gene primer amplification, were obtained. Using immunoSEQ multiplex PCR, the repertoire was profiled, and TCRdb retains in-frame clones only, with some absent. Clonal size and the V and J genes are those of that table, whereas D and trimming came from the DNA. The sample shows 70,000 to 90,000 clones, 74% of them seen only once. Germline CDR1 reads MNHEY; CDR2 reads SVGEGT. The ends were cut back, 2 bases at V and 4 bases at J, with 20 bases in the middle. The CDR3 covers 18 residues. The origin of this receptor is a human donor with acute or convalescent COVID-19. The donor label of this sample is uncertain. Input material: peripheral blood. V is TRBV6-2 or TRBV6-3 and J is TRBJ2-2, with D possibly being TRBD2 (6 bases). CDR3 in DNA: TGTGCCAGCAGTTACCTAGGAGGGGAAGGAGGTCGCACCGGGGAGCTGTTTTTT. It specifies CASSYLGGEGGRTGELFF.